This entry is about one T cell receptor (beta chain). Its target is unknown. CD8+ and CD4+ blood T cells underwent TCR beta sequencing. Negative isolation was used for CD8+ and CD4+ T cells and FACS enrichment for TEMRA cells. Germline CDR1 LGHNA, CDR2 YNFKEQ. After removal of 4 bases from V and 4 bases from J, the junction contained 13 bases not matched to a gene. This CDR3 contains 17 residues. The data stem from a study of CD8 T cells in Susac syndrome. Random hexamers served to reverse transcribe about 0.45 to 1 ug RNA. Amplification of TCR beta CDR3 spanned 54 Vbeta and 13 Jbeta via immunoSEQ multiplex PCR. TCRdb analysed the immunoSEQ multiplex PCR reads with MiXCR anew, one entry per CDR3 protein. The sample lists 50,000 to 60,000 distinct CDR3 sequences, more than 80% occurring once. Findings and caveats of the study: The study admitted that it had a relatively small number of individuals in its TCR sequencing and HLA analysis.

Material: CD8+ T cells from PBMCs. The V gene is TRBV4-2, the J gene TRBJ1-5; 7 nucleotides agree with TRBD1. The clonotype comes from a human donor in good health. CDR3 in amino acids: CASSLSGTGVRNQPQHF. Written as DNA, the CDR3 is TGTGCCAGCAGCCTCTCCGGTACAGGGGTGAGAAATCAGCCCCAGCATTTT.